This is a list of T cell receptor beta chains from one sample in a study of blood T cell repertoires in COVID-19. The data were produced by immunoSEQ multiplex PCR, yet TCRdb's version contains in-frame clones alone and is incomplete. The sample records 180,000 or so clones, approximately 85% being singletons. The sample consisted of peripheral blood. The receptors here all came from a woman aged 55-69 years with acute or convalescent COVID-19. Both conserved end residues are trimmed from each CDR3.

j_call,v_call,cdr3_aa
TRBJ2-3,TRBV30,AWSVGGRADTQY
TRBJ1-4,TRBV5-1,ASSLVRGIYPSNEKLF
TRBJ1-6,TRBV11-2,ASTLQGPYNSPLH
TRBJ2-1,TRBV5-1,ASSTGGNEQF
TRBJ1-1,TRBV19,AIGGMGTEAF
TRBJ1-5,TRBV2,ASTRGQGGNQPQH
TRBJ2-1,TRBV5-4,ASSLGLAGGSYEQF
TRBJ2-1,TRBV28,ASSPAQQGALGEQF
TRBJ1-1,TRBV2,ASSEVVNTEAF
TRBJ2-1,TRBV9,ASSKGTYNEQF
TRBJ2-1,TRBV11-2,ASQGGTSGISEQF
TRBJ1-1,TRBV6-5,ASRRNPNTEAF
TRBJ2-1,TRBV11-2,ASSLRRTSGTSSYNEQF
TRBJ1-3,TRBV7-6,ASSESRLGRNSNTIY
TRBJ1-1,TRBV9,ASSVVVDTEAF
TRBJ2-1,TRBV3-1/TRBV3-2,ASSPYEYTQDEQF
TRBJ2-1,TRBV21-1,ASSKIGQGQF
TRBJ2-3,TRBV10-2,ASSENTGDTQY
TRBJ2-6,TRBV27,ASKSGTGTSGANVLT
TRBJ2-2,TRBV3-1/TRBV3-2,ASSQETGANTGELF
TRBJ1-6,TRBV20-1,SASQGTGRDSPLH
TRBJ1-2,TRBV19,ASSNDWTASYGYT
TRBJ1-6,TRBV18,ASSAGTGNSPLH
TRBJ1-2,TRBV11-3,ASSPDRDYGYT
TRBJ2-1,TRBV30,AWDRETHEQF
TRBJ2-5,TRBV5-5,ASSSQRREGWGETQY
TRBJ2-3,TRBV10-3,AIRRGPDTDTQY
TRBJ2-5,TRBV9,ASSVATRATQETQY
TRBJ1-1,TRBV5-1,ASSPRENTEAF
TRBJ2-1,TRBV6-1,ASSDRSLRTRYNEQF
TRBJ2-3,TRBV28,ASRSAGADGDTQY
TRBJ1-3,TRBV6-4,ASSSPGQTYSGNTIY
TRBJ2-1,TRBV11-2,ASSLAGGYNEQF
TRBJ2-1,TRBV12-3/TRBV12-4,ASRLAAANEQF
TRBJ1-2,TRBV6-5,ASSTGTGGAYGYT
TRBJ1-2,TRBV10-3,AISEPTAGGYT
TRBJ1-3,TRBV13,ASSLQGPNSGNTIY
TRBJ1-3,TRBV18,ASSPRDISGNTIY
TRBJ2-1,TRBV19,ASSITVNEQF
TRBJ2-5,TRBV5-1,ASSLGLSFQETQY
TRBJ2-1,TRBV20-1,SASAPGSYNEQF
TRBJ2-7,TRBV19,ASSIGGRAAEQY
TRBJ2-5,TRBV11-3,ASSQDYQTTQY
TRBJ2-1,TRBV19,ASSIDGLAGGGLEQF
TRBJ2-2,TRBV15,ATSRAPGTGELF